This TCR beta chain appears in the sequencing data of a study of blood T cells in healthy people across ages. The CDR3 sequence is 17 residues long. V gave up 5 bases and J gave up 4 bases; unmatched junction bases: 16. The germline CDR1 and CDR2 sequences are MNHEY and SMNVEV (reference sequence). The second PCR ran about 6 to 11 cycles with a sample-barcoded 5' primer and J-beta primers. TCRdb used MiXCR to reprocess the 5' RACE reads, holding one entry per CDR3 protein. The sample holds about 600,000 distinct CDR3 sequences; 45% to 55% are singletons and the top ten take roughly 25%. V is TRBV27 and J is TRBJ1-2; TRBD1 agrees at 7 bases. The source material was blood. The source is an older man in good health. The CDR3 is CASSLTFHGTDIYGYTF. In DNA, the CDR3 is TGTGCCAGCAGTCTTACATTTCATGGGACAGACATCTATGGCTACACCTTC.